What follows is one TCR beta chain and its context. Trimming pared 5 bases from V and 4 bases from J, leaving 24 bases between. CDR1 SGHAT and CDR2 FQNNGV come from the germline V gene. The CDR3 loop spans 18 amino acids. Profiling relied on immunoSEQ multiplex PCR, and the TCRdb table lists in-frame clones only, not all of them. This sample has 50,000 to 65,000 clones; around nine tenths occur once, and the top ten carry roughly 3%. This record belongs to a study of T cell changes during pregnancy in multiple sclerosis. The TCR sequence derives from a female donor with multiple sclerosis, enrolled in a pregnancy study. The chain employs TRBV11-2 and TRBJ1-3, with D possibly TRBD1 on 5 matching bases. The source was CD8+ T cells from peripheral blood mononuclear cells, collected before pregnancy. CDR3 amino acids: CASSPGGGDLSSGNTIYF. The DNA for the CDR3 is TGTGCCAGCAGCCCTGGGGGGGGAGACCTCTCTAGCGGAAACACCATATATTTT.